This section outlines one TCR beta chain sequence together with its context. What it recognizes is unknown. This entry comes from a study of CD4+ T cells in melanoma. Whole-study results and caveats: In melanoma, neoantigen-specific CD4+ T cells reportedly differed in differentiation state. CD8+ T cell, macrophage and B cell function reportedly correlated with neoantigen-specific CD4+ T cells.

Here immunoSEQ multiplex PCR was the method, and the copy in TCRdb shows in-frame clones only, minus some. Here the sample spans 90,000 to 130,000 clones, 92% being singletons. Germline assignment: CDR1 SEHNR and CDR2 FQNEAQ (reference sequence). V gave up 2 bases and J gave up 3 bases, with 8 bases separating them. The CDR3 is 14 amino acids. This TCR was recovered from a human donor with melanoma. Sequenced material: peripheral blood. The chain links TRBV7-9 to TRBJ1-5, with D maybe TRBD1 (5 bases). The chain's CDR3 is CASSLQGNNQPQHF. In DNA, the CDR3 is TGTGCCAGCAGCTTACAGGGTAACAATCAGCCCCAGCATTTT.